This TCR beta chain stems from a study of CD8+ T cells in alopecia areata. CDR1 MNHEY and CDR2 SMNVEV come from the germline V gene (reference sequence). Trimming took off 4 bases at V and 1 base at J, with 7 bases between the two ends. There are 13 residues in the CDR3. Concerning this clone itself: What it recognizes is unknown.

Whole-study findings and limits: Mouse data revealed clearer TCR sharing than patient data did, a gap possibly tied to HLA. Scalp sequencing also captures normal skin's resident alphabeta T cells.

RNA was extracted and reverse transcribed into cDNA as the sequencing template. Measured with immunoSEQ multiplex PCR; TCRdb has only the in-frame clones, and not every one. Among 150,000 to 200,000 clones listed, around 64% were seen once. The receptor comes from a human donor with alopecia areata. This specimen consisted of CD8+ T cells sorted from blood, obtained at week 0. The J gene is TRBJ1-2, the V gene TRBV27; D may be TRBD1 (5 bases). This chain's CDR3 is CASSSGLNYGYTF. CDR3 nucleotides: TGTGCCAGCAGTTCGGGGCTTAACTATGGCTACACCTTC.